This is a list of T cell receptor beta chains from one sample in a study of cytomegalovirus exposure and HLA in healthy donors. Produced via immunoSEQ multiplex PCR; TCRdb's table is partial and in-frame only. This table holds under 250,000 clones, about 80% found once. Sequencing input: PBMCs. These TCRs come from a woman aged 60-70 years in good health and CMV-seropositive. The CDR3 runs from the conserved cysteine through the conserved F or W. The order of the fields is D gene, J gene, V gene, CDR3 protein, CDR3 DNA. D genes are given only for firm matches.

d_gene: TRBD1; j_gene: TRBJ1-1; v_gene: TRBV9; CDR3aa: CASSVLQGAPNTEAFF; CDR3nt: TGTGCCAGCAGCGTTCTACAGGGGGCCCCCAACACTGAAGCTTTCTTT
d_gene: .; j_gene: TRBJ2-7; v_gene: TRBV7-9; CDR3aa: CSSSPGGPREQYF; CDR3nt: TGTTCCAGCAGCCCCGGAGGGCCGAGGGAGCAGTACTTC
d_gene: TRBD2; j_gene: TRBJ2-4; v_gene: TRBV4-1; CDR3aa: CASSQDRTSGRPTPKNIQYF; CDR3nt: TGCGCCAGCAGCCAAGATCGGACAAGCGGGAGGCCCACACCGAAAAACATTCAGTACTTC
d_gene: .; j_gene: TRBJ1-4; v_gene: TRBV18; CDR3aa: CASSHREIAPNEKLFF; CDR3nt: TGTGCCAGCTCACACAGGGAGATAGCACCAAATGAAAAACTGTTTTTT
d_gene: TRBD2; j_gene: TRBJ2-5; v_gene: TRBV7-2; CDR3aa: CASSSSGTRKTQYF; CDR3nt: TGTGCCAGCAGCTCCTCCGGGACTAGAAAGACCCAGTACTTC
d_gene: TRBD1; j_gene: TRBJ1-5; v_gene: TRBV10-1; CDR3aa: CASSTGVGDQPQHF; CDR3nt: TGCGCCAGCAGCACAGGGGTCGGGGATCAGCCCCAGCATTTT
d_gene: TRBD2; j_gene: TRBJ2-7; v_gene: TRBV9; CDR3aa: CASSVGGLAGYEQYF; CDR3nt: TGTGCCAGCAGCGTAGGAGGTCTAGCGGGATACGAGCAGTACTTC
d_gene: .; j_gene: TRBJ2-7; v_gene: TRBV7-9; CDR3aa: CASSSRPLEQYF; CDR3nt: TGTGCCAGCAGCTCTAGACCACTCGAGCAGTACTTC
d_gene: TRBD2; j_gene: TRBJ2-2; v_gene: TRBV5-1; CDR3aa: CASSPPRTAGLAGGDTGELFF; CDR3nt: TGCGCCAGCAGCCCCCCTCGGACAGCGGGACTAGCGGGAGGGGACACCGGGGAGCTGTTTTTT
d_gene: .; j_gene: TRBJ2-3; v_gene: TRBV11-1; CDR3aa: CASSLRAVAGMQYF; CDR3nt: TGTGCCAGCAGCTTAAGGGCAGTCGCGGGAATGCAGTATTTT
d_gene: TRBD2; j_gene: TRBJ2-3; v_gene: TRBV7-2; CDR3aa: CASGHKRGNTDTQYF; CDR3nt: TGTGCCAGCGGGCACAAGCGGGGTAACACAGATACGCAGTATTTT